The clone carrying this TCR beta chain was observed a single time. The antigen is not known. The table came from immunoSEQ multiplex PCR; TCRdb's copy has only in-frame clones and leaves some out. The sample has roughly 24,000 clones; 60% to 80% are singletons. CDR3 length: 15 residues. V was cut by 9 bases and J by 1 base, with 17 bases left in between. CDR1 KGHDR and CDR2 SFDVKD come from the germline V gene. The data stem from a study of vaccination effects on CD4 cells after COVID-19. Points from the study as a whole: For convalescents, most of the spike-reactive clones seen post-vaccine were new vaccine-induced clones. Clonal contraction was marked in infection- and vaccine-induced clones late after vaccination.

Peptide-pool stimulation followed by sequencing identified expanded antigen-specific CD4+ clonotypes in the ViraFEST assay. Following culture for about 11 days, CD4+ T cells were isolated. Confirmation by PCR established that the person had SARS-CoV-2 infection between March and December 2020. Every well got 2 million to 2.5 million PBMC, which were grown with about 10 IU/ml IL-2 and about 9.5 ug/ml peptides. On both days 3 and 7, half of the culture medium was replaced with IL-2 medium. The rearrangement links TRBV24-1 to TRBJ2-5; D may be TRBD1 (6 bases). The material was CD4+ T cells from PBMCs cultured with SARS-CoV-2 spike peptides, obtained before COVID-19 vaccination. The origin of this receptor is a human donor who had a prior SARS-CoV-2 infection. CDR3 DNA sequence: TGTGCCACCTCGGGGAAAGGACAGTTCCAAGAGACCCAGTACTTC. As protein: CATSGKGQFQETQYF.